The 22 T cell receptor beta chains in this list originate from one sample, sequenced in a study of early T cells in non-severe SARS-CoV-2 infection. TCRdb re-called the 5' RACE reads through MiXCR, storing one row per CDR3 protein. Of more than 75,000 distinct CDR3 sequences in the sample, 13% were seen once. Sequencing was performed on whole blood. The receptors here all came from an adult who was a healthcare worker with PCR-confirmed SARS-CoV-2 infection or an uninfected control (not recorded which).

V usage is TRBV18 and J usage is TRBJ2-3, with D perhaps TRBD2 (6 bases). Germline CDR1 reads KGHSH; CDR2 reads LQKENI. Trimming left V 3 bases short and J 0 bases short, with 19 bases between. The CDR3 runs to 18 residues. The CDR3 here is CASSPTSRISGSTDTQYF. In nucleotides, the CDR3 is TGTGCCAGCTCACCTACCTCTAGGATTAGCGGCAGCACAGATACGCAGTATTTT.

The rearrangement uses TRBV9 and TRBJ1-3; D not resolved. The germline V gene has CDR1 SGDLS and CDR2 YYNGEE. V lost 8 bases, J lost 2 bases, and 11 bases lay in between. The CDR3 loop spans 13 amino acids. The CDR3 bases are TGTGCCAGTGGCCCGGCGGCTGGAAACACCATATATTTT. Protein product: CASGPAAGNTIYF.

This clonotype occurred a few times. V usage is TRBV9 and J usage is TRBJ1-1, with a possible D match to TRBD1 (5 bases). There are 17 residues in the CDR3. Germline V gene sequence: CDR1 SGDLS, CDR2 YYNGEE. V lost 4 bases, J lost 0 bases, and 19 bases lay in between. CDR3 sequence: CASSPRGSGRMNTEAFF. In DNA form, the CDR3 reads TGTGCCAGCAGCCCCCGGGGCTCCGGGCGGATGAACACTGAAGCTTTCTTT. The variable domain in full, completed from reference TRBV9 and TRBJ1-1, reads DSGVTQTPKHLITATGQRVTLRCSPRSGDLSVYWYQQSLDQGLQFLIQYYNGEERAKGNILERFSAQQFPDLHSELNLSSLELGDSALYFCASSPRGSGRMNTEAFFGQGTRLTVV.

This clonotype was found many times. This sequence joins TRBV18 and TRBJ1-2, with D possibly matching TRBD1 (6 bases). V was pared by 2 bases and J by 6 bases, with 7 bases between. The CDR3 extends over 12 amino acids. Germline-derived CDR1 and CDR2 are KGHSH and LQKENI. This chain's CDR3 is CASSPGGDGYTF. The CDR3 nucleotides are TGTGCCAGCTCACCAGGGGGCGATGGCTACACCTTC.

This clonotype appeared a few times. The chain has TRBV12-3 or TRBV12-4 and TRBJ2-7; TRBD1 matches at 7 bases. Trimming took 0 bases from V and 3 from J; bases not matched to a gene: 5. CDR3 length equals 15 residues. In DNA form, the CDR3 reads TGTGCCAGCAGTTTAGCTCACAGGGGCAGCTACGAGCAGTACTTC. Its protein product is CASSLAHRGSYEQYF.

This rearrangement joins TRBV29-1 to TRBJ2-5; 8 bases align to TRBD1. The CDR3 is 14 amino acids. From germline, CDR1 is SQVTM and CDR2 ANQGSEA. Losses at the gene ends were 7 bases for V and 2 bases for J; bases not matched to a gene: 9. The CDR3 loop is CSAGGQGGQETQYF. Written as DNA, the CDR3 is TGCAGCGCCGGAGGACAGGGTGGGCAAGAGACCCAGTACTTC.

About this clonotype itself: This may come from a read error, since a much larger clone is one base off. The chain carries TRBV27 and TRBJ2-1, with D possibly being TRBD1 (5 bases). The CDR3 covers 16 residues. Per germline, CDR1 MNHEY and CDR2 SMNVEV (reference sequence). The DNA of the CDR3 is TGTGCCAGCAGTTCATCGCCAGGGTATCCCTACAATGAGCGGTTCTTC. Its protein product is CASSSSPGYPYNERFF.

This clonotype was observed a few times. J is TRBJ1-1 and V is TRBV6-1; possible D gene TRBD1, 5 bases. This CDR3 spans 15 amino acids. Trimming cost V 6 bases and J 0 bases, with 14 bases left between them. CDR1 MNHNS and CDR2 SASEGT come from the germline V gene. This chain's CDR3 is CASRGVRALNTEAFF. The CDR3 DNA reads as TGTGCCAGCAGGGGGGTCAGGGCTTTGAACACTGAAGCTTTCTTT.

At least ten counts were recorded for this clonotype. The V call is TRBV5-6, the J call TRBJ1-1, with D hard to call. This CDR3 has 12 residues. Germline lookup yields CDR1 SGHDT and CDR2 YYEEEE. V gave up 0 bases and J gave up 11 bases, with 11 bases separating them. The CDR3 nucleotides read TGTGCCAGCAGCTTGGCAACGGGTATGGCTTTCTTT. The encoded protein is CASSLATGMAFF.

This clonotype was seen a few times. The gene calls are TRBV7-9 and TRBJ2-7; weak D call: TRBD1 (6 bases). Germline CDR1 SEHNR, CDR2 FQNEAQ (reference sequence). Between the trimmed V and J ends, which lost 2 bases and 2 bases, there was a span of 7 bases. The CDR3 runs to 13 residues. The CDR3 reads CASSLNRAYEQYF. Written as DNA, the CDR3 is TGTGCCAGCAGCTTAAACAGGGCCTACGAGCAGTACTTC.

This clonotype appeared many times. CDR3 protein: CASNPPGLLNYGYTF. The CDR3 bases are TGCGCCAGCAACCCCCCAGGGCTACTTAACTATGGCTACACCTTC. V gene TRBV10-2 combines with J gene TRBJ1-2; D is possibly TRBD1 (5 bases). This CDR3 has 15 amino acids. The germline V gene has CDR1 WSHSY and CDR2 SAAADI. The germline V and J ends were trimmed by 7 bases and 1 base, with 16 bases remaining between them.

This clonotype was picked up many times. The chain carries TRBV28 and TRBJ2-2; 10 nucleotides match TRBD2. V lost 2 bases, J lost 4 bases, and 13 bases stayed unmatched. The CDR3 is 19 residues long. The germline V gene encodes CDR1 MDHEN and CDR2 SYDVKM. As DNA, the CDR3 is TGTGCCAGCAGTTTAGCGGTAGCGGGAGGAACCATTCCCACCGGGGAGCTGTTTTTT. Its protein product is CASSLAVAGGTIPTGELFF.

This clonotype has ten or more counts. The chain employs TRBV18 and TRBJ2-7; no clear D. The germline V gene encodes CDR1 KGHSH and CDR2 LQKENI. This CDR3 contains 13 residues. Trimming cost V 3 bases and J 5 bases, with 11 bases left between them. CDR3 nucleotide sequence: TGTGCCAGCTCACCTTCTAGTTTGGACGAGCAGTACTTC. Its protein is CASSPSSLDEQYF.

This clonotype was recorded many times. This chain links TRBV7-9 with TRBJ1-4; D call uncertain. Trimming cost V 5 bases and J 6 bases, with 7 bases left between them. CDR3 length: 12 amino acids. Germline values: CDR1 SEHNR, CDR2 FQNEAQ (reference sequence). This chain's CDR3 is CASSLRHEKLFF. The DNA for the CDR3 is TGTGCCAGCAGCCTCCGTCATGAAAAACTGTTTTTT.

This clonotype was observed a few times. This chain joins TRBV5-1 and TRBJ2-5, with D possibly TRBD1 on 6 matching bases. The germline gives CDR1 SGHRS, CDR2 YFSETQ. The CDR3 is made up of 13 amino acids. Trimming removed 8 bases from V and 0 bases from J, with 11 bases in between. The CDR3 sequence: CASYDRNQETQYF. CDR3 nucleotide sequence: TGCGCCAGTTATGACAGGAACCAAGAGACCCAGTACTTC.

The genes are TRBV2 and TRBJ2-7; D not certain. CDR3 length equals 10 residues. V was clipped by 4 bases and J by 5 bases, with 3 bases between them. Per the germline V gene, CDR1 is SNHLY and CDR2 is FYNNEI. The CDR3 DNA is TGTGCCAGCAGTGCGGACGAGCAGTACTTC. Translated, it gives CASSADEQYF. The whole variable domain, remainder taken from reference TRBV2 and TRBJ2-7, is EPEVTQTPSHQVTQMGQEVILRCVPISNHLYFYWYRQILGQKVEFLVSFYNNEISEKSEIFDDQFSVERPDGSNFTLKIRSTKLEDSAMYFCASSADEQYFGPGTRLTVT.

The V gene is TRBV7-6, the J gene TRBJ2-1; D ambiguous. Germline V CDR1 and CDR2: SGHVS, FNYEAQ. This CDR3 contains 13 residues. V was clipped by 2 bases and J by 8 bases, with 10 bases between them. CDR3 DNA: TGTGCCAGCAGCTTACACCGGTATGATGAGCAGTTCTTC. Protein sequence: CASSLHRYDEQFF.

The chain recombines TRBV24-1 with TRBJ2-1, with 10 bases matching TRBD1. V shed 9 bases, J shed 6 bases, and the junction held 7 bases outside the gene matches. Germline CDR1 is KGHDR and CDR2 is SFDVKD. The length of the CDR3 is 14 residues. The CDR3 is CATSPGTGVNEQFF. CDR3 in DNA: TGTGCCACCTCCCCGGGGACAGGGGTCAATGAGCAGTTCTTC.

The chain combines TRBV11-1 with TRBJ2-7, with D possibly TRBD1 on 5 matching bases. The CDR3 consists of 14 residues. Between the trimmed V and J ends, which lost 3 bases and 5 bases, there was a span of 14 bases. In germline, CDR1 is SGHAT, CDR2 FQDESV (reference sequence). For the CDR3, the DNA is TGTGCCAGCAGCTTGGGGCAAACGGTCAACGAGCAGTACTTC. Its translation: CASSLGQTVNEQYF.

The table lists this clonotype with a few counts. The V call is TRBV11-2, the J call TRBJ1-2; TRBD1 is a possible D gene (5 bases). The ends were cut back, 1 base at V and 8 bases at J, with 17 bases in the middle. This CDR3 has 15 amino acids. Looked up from germline, CDR1 is SGHAT and CDR2 is FQNNGV. The CDR3 protein is CASSLGRWQGGGYTF. As DNA, the CDR3 is TGTGCCAGCAGCTTAGGTCGGTGGCAGGGAGGCGGCTACACCTTC.

This clonotype showed up just a few times. The chain links TRBV29-1 to TRBJ1-1; D uncertain. CDR3 length: 11 residues. Germline-derived CDR1 and CDR2 are SQVTM and ANQGSEA. The DNA of the CDR3 is TGCAGTGAATATGCGAACACTGAAGCTTTCTTT. Translation: CSEYANTEAFF.

This clonotype was seen at least ten times. This chain links TRBV18 with TRBJ2-3; 9 nucleotides match TRBD1. The V gene's germline CDR1 is KGHSH and CDR2 LQKENI. The CDR3 is 15 amino acids. With V trimmed by 0 bases and J by 3 bases, 1 base remained unmatched. CDR3 coding DNA: TGTGCCAGCTCACCACCGGGACAGGGTACAGATACGCAGTATTTT. Translated, it gives CASSPPGQGTDTQYF.